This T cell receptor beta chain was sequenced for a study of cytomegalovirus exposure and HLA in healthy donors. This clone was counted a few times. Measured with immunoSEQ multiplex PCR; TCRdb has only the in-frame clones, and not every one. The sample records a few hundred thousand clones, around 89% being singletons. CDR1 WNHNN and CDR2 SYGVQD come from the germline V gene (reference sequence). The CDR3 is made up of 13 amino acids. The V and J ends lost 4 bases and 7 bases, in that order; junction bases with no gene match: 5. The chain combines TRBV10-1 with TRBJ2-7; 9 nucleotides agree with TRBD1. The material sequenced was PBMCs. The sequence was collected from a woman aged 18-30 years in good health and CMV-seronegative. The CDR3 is CASSGTGEYEQYF. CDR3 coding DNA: TGCGCCAGCAGTGGGACAGGGGAGTATGAGCAGTACTTC.